This TCR beta chain appears in the sequencing data of a study of cytomegalovirus exposure and HLA in healthy donors. Overall study results and limits: Presence/absence analyses rested on an assumption that sequencing depth was roughly uniform across donors.

It was with 60 Vbeta and 13 Jbeta primers that the PCR ran. Method: immunoSEQ multiplex PCR; TCRdb's copy keeps in-frame clones and lacks some. The sample shows about 150,000 clones, around 80% of them seen only once. Despite likely unrecorded immune exposures, the donors were nominally healthy at the time of sampling. Remarks on this clone: Its matching antigen is unknown.

The CDR3 totals 14 residues. V gave up 1 base and J gave up 6 bases; unmatched junction bases: 3. Germline V CDR1 and CDR2: LGHNT, FRNRAP. This receptor was taken from a woman between 45 and 60 years old in good health and CMV-seropositive. The chain couples TRBV12-5 to TRBJ2-1; 7 nucleotides match TRBD1. Material for sequencing was PBMCs. CDR3: CASGLAQGVNEQFF. For the CDR3, the DNA is TGTGCTAGTGGTTTGGCTCAGGGGGTCAATGAGCAGTTCTTC.